Listed here are 27 T cell receptor beta chains from one sample, sequenced in a study of response to subunit inactivated influenza vaccine. In TCRdb, the RT-PCR reads were re-called with MiXCR into one record per CDR3 protein. The table has fewer than 350,000 distinct CDR3 sequences, around a fifth seen once. The sequencing here drew on PBMCs from blood, taken less than 22 months after vaccination. The receptors come from a man between 50 and 69 years old who received an inactivated influenza vaccine.

V is TRBV19 and J is TRBJ1-5; 9 positions agree with TRBD1. CDR1 is LNHDA, CDR2 SQIVND, per germline (reference sequence). The CDR3 runs 17 residues. V lost 3 bases to trimming and J lost 1 base; unmatched junction nucleotides: 7. As DNA, the CDR3 is TGTGCCAGTAGTATTCTCCCCGGACAGGGGAGCAATCAGCCCCAGCATTTT. As protein: CASSILPGQGSNQPQHF. The whole variable domain, filled in from reference TRBV19 and TRBJ1-5, reads DGGITQSPKYLFRKEGQNVTLSCEQNLNHDAMYWYRQDPGQGLRLIYYSQIVNDFQKGDIAEGYSVSREKKESFPLTVTSAQKNPTAFYLCASSILPGQGSNQPQHFGDGTRLSIL.

The chain joins TRBV4-1 to TRBJ2-1; 8 bases line up with TRBD2. After removal of 1 base from V and 8 bases from J, the junction contained 13 bases not matched to a gene. The CDR3 extends over 17 amino acids. Germline lookup yields CDR1 MGHRA and CDR2 YSYEKL. The CDR3 sequence: CASSQARLAGGPDEQFF. The CDR3 coding sequence is TGCGCCAGCAGCCAAGCCCGGCTAGCGGGCGGGCCTGATGAGCAGTTCTTC.

This clonotype was seen at least ten times. The CDR3 nucleotides are TGTGCCAGCAGCTTAGTGGCGGCAGGGGCCTATGGCTACACCTTC. Residues: CASSLVAAGAYGYTF. The chain recombines TRBV11-2 with TRBJ1-2, with a possible D match to TRBD1 (6 bases). Germline CDR1 SGHAT, CDR2 FQNNGV. The CDR3 covers 15 residues. V was cut by 1 base and J by 4 bases, with 13 bases left in between.

The chain links TRBV6-2 or TRBV6-3 to TRBJ1-2, with D unclear. Looked up from germline, CDR1 is MNHEY and CDR2 is SVGEGT. This CDR3 is built from 15 residues. Trimming pared 5 bases from V and 7 bases from J, leaving 20 bases between. The CDR3 reads CASSLDGPGMGGYTF. The CDR3 DNA is TGTGCCAGCAGTCTCGACGGTCCCGGGATGGGTGGCTACACCTTC.

The gene calls are TRBV19 and TRBJ2-2; TRBD2 agrees at 7 bases. Germline CDR1 is LNHDA and CDR2 is SQIVND (reference sequence). The V gene end was trimmed by 11 bases and the J gene end by 3 bases; junction bases not matched to a gene: 6. The CDR3 is 13 residues long. CDR3 protein: CASRGEYTGELFF. CDR3 nucleotide sequence: TGTGCCTCACGGGGGGAGTACACCGGGGAGCTGTTTTTT.

The rearrangement joins TRBV28 to TRBJ2-7, with 8 bases identical to TRBD1. This CDR3 has 17 residues. The V gene's germline CDR1 is MDHEN and CDR2 SYDVKM. The V segment lost 2 bases and the J segment 4 bases; nucleotides outside the gene matches: 13. For the CDR3, the DNA is TGTGCCAGCAGTTTAGGAGGCCCAGGGGGCCTCCTATACGAGCAGTACTTC. This codes for CASSLGGPGGLLYEQYF.

The rearrangement links TRBV7-9 to TRBJ1-1; the match to TRBD1 covers 7 bases. V lost 6 bases, J lost 2 bases, and 12 bases stayed unmatched. This CDR3 has 16 residues. Germline-derived CDR1 and CDR2 are SEHNR and FQNEAQ (reference sequence). The CDR3 region has the DNA TGTGCCAGCAGTTGGCCGGGACAGACATTTAACACTGAAGCTTTCTTT. Translating it yields CASSWPGQTFNTEAFF.

There are a few counts of this clonotype. This sequence joins TRBV20-1 and TRBJ2-7, with TRBD1 identical over 7 bases. The ends lost 5 bases at V and 2 bases at J; junction bases unmatched: 6. Germline CDR1 DFQATT, CDR2 SNEGSKA (reference sequence). The CDR3 runs to 13 residues. The CDR3 protein is CSAFRDSTYEQYF. The CDR3 DNA follows: TGCAGTGCTTTCCGGGACAGTACCTACGAGCAGTACTTC.

This chain connects TRBV15 to TRBJ2-7; D might be TRBD2 (6 bases). CDR1 is LNHNV, CDR2 YYDKDF, per germline (reference sequence). The CDR3 spans 15 residues. V lost 5 bases, J lost 2 bases, and 16 bases lay in between. CDR3 in amino acids: CATSRQRAATYEQYF. CDR3 DNA sequence: TGTGCCACCAGCCGTCAGCGGGCGGCTACCTACGAGCAGTACTTC.

There are a few counts of this clonotype. V is TRBV5-1 and J is TRBJ1-2, with a weak D call TRBD1 (6 bases). This CDR3 comprises 14 residues. Germline loops: CDR1 SGHRS, CDR2 YFSETQ. V shed 3 bases and J shed 8 bases, with 17 bases lying between them. DNA for the CDR3: TGCGCCAGCAGCTCACAAGGACGGGGGCTCGGCTACACCTTC. This sequence encodes CASSSQGRGLGYTF.

The chain recombines TRBV4-2 with TRBJ1-6, with a tentative D call TRBD1 (6 bases). The germline V and J ends were trimmed by 1 base and 7 bases, with 14 bases remaining between them. CDR1 and CDR2 (germline): LGHNA, YNFKEQ. The CDR3 totals 16 residues. CDR3 loop: CASSQVPGASNSPLHF. The CDR3 DNA reads TGTGCCAGCAGCCAAGTCCCGGGGGCTAGCAATTCACCCCTCCACTTT.

The rearrangement uses TRBV29-1 and TRBJ2-5; 11 bases fit TRBD1. This CDR3 has 15 amino acids. J lost 2 bases, V lost 6 bases, and 8 bases had no gene match. Germline lookup yields CDR1 SQVTM and CDR2 ANQGSEA. The CDR3 here is CSVFGTGGWQETQYF. CDR3 bases: TGCAGCGTCTTTGGGACAGGGGGTTGGCAAGAGACCCAGTACTTC.

This clonotype has more than one count but fewer than ten. This chain links TRBV7-9 with TRBJ2-2; D not certain. V was cut by 5 bases and J by 3 bases, with 4 bases left in between. Per germline, CDR1 SEHNR and CDR2 FQNEAQ (reference sequence). CDR3 length: 12 residues. The CDR3 spells CASSPHTGELFF. In nucleotides, the CDR3 is TGTGCCAGCAGCCCCCACACCGGGGAGCTGTTTTTT.

This clonotype was observed many times. The chain carries TRBV20-1 and TRBJ1-6; D is unresolved. CDR1 DFQATT and CDR2 SNEGSKA come from the germline V gene (reference sequence). Trimming pared 3 bases from V and 4 bases from J, leaving 13 bases between. CDR3 length: 15 amino acids. As DNA, the CDR3 is TGCAGTGCTAGTGTTAACCGGCTATATAATTCACCCCTCCACTTT. Translating gives CSASVNRLYNSPLHF.

This rearrangement joins TRBV20-1 to TRBJ2-5, with 10 bases lining up with TRBD1. CDR1 is DFQATT, CDR2 SNEGSKA, per germline (reference sequence). The CDR3 runs to 14 residues. The V segment lost 4 bases and the J segment 5 bases; nucleotides outside the gene matches: 7. CDR3 nucleotides: TGCAGTGCTAAAGGGACAGGGGACGTCGAGACCCAGTACTTC. It encodes CSAKGTGDVETQYF.

The chain has TRBV11-2 and TRBJ1-1; D is undetermined. With 0 bases removed from V and 6 bases from J, the gap between germline ends came to 8 bases. The CDR3 runs 13 residues. Germline V gene lookup returns CDR1 SGHAT and CDR2 FQNNGV. The chain's CDR3 is CASSLDRAPEAFF. The CDR3 DNA reads TGTGCCAGCAGCTTAGATCGTGCTCCTGAAGCTTTCTTT.

This clonotype was counted between two and nine times. V and J are TRBV18 and TRBJ1-4, with 10 positions matching TRBD1. The V and J ends lost 3 bases and 6 bases, in that order; junction bases with no gene match: 4. Looked up from germline, CDR1 is KGHSH and CDR2 is LQKENI. The CDR3 is 15 amino acids. CDR3 amino acids: CASSPPGTGDEKLFF. CDR3 coding DNA: TGTGCCAGCTCACCCCCCGGGACAGGGGATGAAAAACTGTTTTTT.

This clonotype was seen more than once but under ten times. The chain is built from TRBV20-1 and TRBJ1-2, with TRBD1 identical over 9 bases. Germline lookup yields CDR1 DFQATT and CDR2 SNEGSKA (reference sequence). The CDR3 runs to 12 residues. V shed 6 bases, J shed 7 bases, and the junction held 6 bases outside the gene matches. The CDR3 nucleotides are TGCAGTGCAAACACAGGGGGCACTGGCTACACCTTC. Protein: CSANTGGTGYTF.

This clonotype was picked up many times. V gene TRBV18 combines with J gene TRBJ2-1; 7 bases are a match to TRBD1. This CDR3 region has 13 residues. The germline gives CDR1 KGHSH, CDR2 LQKENI. Trimming removed 5 bases from V and 8 bases from J; junction bases left unmatched: 6. In nucleotides, the CDR3 is TGTGCCAGCTCAACTCGACAGGGCGATGAGCAGTTCTTC. It translates to CASSTRQGDEQFF.

Concerning this clonotype: At one of its ends the junction is not consistent with the germline gene, which may arise from a read error. The chain joins TRBV20-1 to TRBJ2-3, with D possibly TRBD2 on 6 matching bases. The germline V gene has CDR1 DFQATT and CDR2 SNEGSKA (reference sequence). This CDR3 is built from 14 residues. CDR3 residues: CSAQEGFSIDTQYF. The CDR3 DNA follows: TGCAGTGCGCAGGAGGGGTTTAGCATAGATACGCAGTATTTT.

The sample holds a few counts of this clonotype. The V call is TRBV19, the J call TRBJ1-1; D gene uncertain. V lost 5 bases and J lost 1, with 11 bases in between. This CDR3 spans 14 amino acids. Germline loops: CDR1 LNHDA, CDR2 SQIVND (reference sequence). CDR3 bases: TGTGCCAGTAGTTCCCCGAGCAGGAACACTGAAGCTTTCTTT. Protein product: CASSSPSRNTEAFF.

This clonotype appeared a few times. The chain combines TRBV4-3 with TRBJ1-6; 11 bases fit TRBD1. The V gene end was trimmed by 4 bases and the J gene end by 10 bases; junction bases not matched to a gene: 6. This CDR3 is 15 amino acids long. The germline V gene encodes CDR1 LGHNA and CDR2 YSLEER. The CDR3 DNA is TGCGCCAGCAGCCCTACCGGGACAGGGGGATCACCCCTCCACTTT. Amino acid sequence: CASSPTGTGGSPLHF.

The chain carries TRBV7-9 and TRBJ2-3; no clear D gene. CDR1 SEHNR and CDR2 FQNEAQ come from the germline V gene (reference sequence). The CDR3 totals 14 residues. V was cut by 5 bases and J by 4 bases, with 13 bases left in between. The CDR3 loop is CASSTSPIADTQYF. CDR3 bases: TGTGCCAGCAGCACGTCACCGATCGCAGATACGCAGTATTTT.

About this clonotype: Possible read error: a much larger clone is one base away. The rearrangement joins TRBV20-1 to TRBJ1-1, with unresolved D. This CDR3 spans 14 amino acids. Germline-derived CDR1 and CDR2 are DFQATT and SNEGSKA (reference sequence). This chain's CDR3 is CSAGQWASNTEALF. The CDR3, as DNA: TGCAGTGCTGGGCAATGGGCTTCCAACACTGAAGCTTTATTT.

This clonotype was seen more than once but under ten times. V and J are TRBV5-1 and TRBJ2-1; D is possibly TRBD2 (5 bases). The CDR3 spans 14 residues. Looked up from germline, CDR1 is SGHRS and CDR2 is YFSETQ. V gave up 7 bases and J gave up 0 bases, with 11 bases separating them. CDR3 sequence reads: CASGKLDSYNEQFF. DNA for the CDR3: TGCGCCAGCGGCAAACTAGACTCCTACAATGAGCAGTTCTTC. The full variable domain, completed using reference TRBV5-1 and TRBJ2-1, is KAGVTQTPRYLIKTRGQQVTLSCSPISGHRSVSWYQQTPGQGLQFLFEYFSETQRNKGNFPGRFSGRQFSNSRSEMNVSTLELGDSALYLCASGKLDSYNEQFFGPGTRLTVL.

CDR3 DNA sequence: TGTGCCAGCGGAATGACAGGGTTTTATGAAAAACTGTTTTTT. Translation gives CASGMTGFYEKLFF. V gene TRBV27 combines with J gene TRBJ1-4, with TRBD1 identical over 7 bases. CDR3 size: 14 residues. Per germline, CDR1 MNHEY and CDR2 SMNVEV (reference sequence). Trimming took 8 bases from V and 6 from J; bases not matched to a gene: 9.

The CDR3 is CASSLTPHSNQPQHF. The CDR3 coding sequence is TGTGCCAGCAGCTTAACCCCGCATAGCAATCAGCCCCAGCATTTT. This chain links TRBV11-2 with TRBJ1-5; no clear D. V lost 2 bases to trimming and J lost 0 bases, with 8 bases between them. Germline V gives CDR1 SGHAT, CDR2 FQNNGV. The CDR3 covers 15 residues.